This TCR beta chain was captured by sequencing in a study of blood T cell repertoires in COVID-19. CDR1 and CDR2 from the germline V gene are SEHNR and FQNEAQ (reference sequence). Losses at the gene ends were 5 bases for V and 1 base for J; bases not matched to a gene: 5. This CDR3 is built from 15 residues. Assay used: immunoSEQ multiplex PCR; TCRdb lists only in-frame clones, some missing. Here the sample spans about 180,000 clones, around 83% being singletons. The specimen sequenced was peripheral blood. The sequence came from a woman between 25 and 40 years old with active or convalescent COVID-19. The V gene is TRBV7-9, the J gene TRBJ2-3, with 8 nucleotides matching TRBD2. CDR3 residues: CASSTQTSGTDTQYF. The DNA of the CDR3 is TGTGCCAGCAGCACACAGACTAGCGGCACAGATACGCAGTATTTT.